The 7 T cell receptor beta chains reported below all come from one sample, sequenced in a study of tissue T cells after allogeneic stem cell transplantation. The assay was immunoSEQ multiplex PCR, and TCRdb's table has in-frame clones only and misses some. The data contain about 6,600 clones, about 45% of them singletons. Time point: mouse harvest day 7 after allogeneic transplant. Tail vein injection delivered 10^7 T-cell-depleted bone marrow cells and 10^6 splenic CD5+ T cells. Sequencing was carried out using lymph node tissue. The receptor set was obtained from a female BALB/c mouse given C57BL/6 T cells with graft-versus-host disease after an allogeneic hematopoietic cell transplant.

As concerns this clone: Gene names refer to mouse genes. The read ends 1 residue early relative to the CDR3; the germline J gene fills the gap. The chain carries TRBV26 and TRBJ2-2; the D is unclear. CDR1 KGHPV and CDR2 FQNQEV come from the germline V gene (reference sequence). This CDR3 has 14 residues. Trimming shortened V by 6 bases and J by 0 bases, and 8 bases separated the two germline ends. The CDR3 bases that were read are TGTGCCAGCAGCGGCACAACAAACACCGGGCAGCTCTAC. It codes for CASSGTTNTGQLY. The whole CDR3 is CASSGTTNTGQLYF.

Comments on this clone: Mouse gene names apply. The read ends 1 residue shy of where the CDR3 ends; the end is completed using the germline J gene. The chain uses TRBV16 and TRBJ2-3; TRBD2 matches at 8 bases. Losses at the gene ends were 4 bases for V and 8 bases for J; bases not matched to a gene: 2. Germline lookup yields CDR1 SGHSA and CDR2 FRNQAP. This CDR3 contains 12 residues. Incomplete CDR3 DNA: TGTGCAAGCAGCTCCGACTGGGGAACGCTGTAT. It codes for CASSSDWGTLY. The full-length CDR3 reads as CASSSDWGTLYF. The variable domain in full, completed from reference TRBV16 and TRBJ2-3, reads NAGVIQTPRHKVTGKGQEATLWCEPISGHSAVFWYRQTIVQGLEFLTYFRNQAPIDDSGMPKERFSAQMPNQSHSTLKIQSTQPQDSAVYLCASSSDWGTLYFGSGTRLTVL.

By frequency in the sample, this clone is medium-sized (0.01 to 0.1%). Gene labels here are mouse ones. The read is 1 residue too short to cover the CDR3 end, so that end is filled in from the germline J gene. This rearrangement joins TRBV13-1 to TRBJ2-3; TRBD2 aligns across 9 bases. Germline-derived CDR1 and CDR2 are NSHNY and SYGAGN. V was clipped by 7 bases and J by 4 bases; unmatched bases: 1. The CDR3 sequence is 12 residues long. The CDR3 sequence is CASGLGSETLYF. CDR3 bases read: TGTGCCAGCGGACTGGGGTCAGAAACGCTGTAT.

On this clone itself: Any gene name here is a mouse gene name. With the read ending 1 residue before the CDR3 end, the germline J gene is used to fill in that end. The chain links TRBV16 to TRBJ2-1, with 9 bases aligning to TRBD2. J gave up 4 bases and V 0 bases, and 1 base lay outside the gene matches. The germline CDR1 and CDR2 sequences are SGHSA and FRNQAP. The CDR3 is 15 residues long. The CDR3 bases that were read are TGTGCAAGCAGCTTAGAACTGGGGGGTTATGCTGAGCAGTTC. Residues: CASSLELGGYAEQF. The whole CDR3 is CASSLELGGYAEQFF.

Turning to this clone: Gene names follow the mouse nomenclature. The sequence runs out 1 residue before the end of the CDR3; the remainder is reconstructed from the germline J gene. The chain joins TRBV15 to TRBJ2-1; 11 bases agree with TRBD1. The CDR3 covers 15 residues. V trimming: 5 bases; J trimming: 1 base; junction bases outside the gene matches: 1. Germline assignment: CDR1 SGHND and CDR2 FRSKSL. Partial CDR3 DNA: TGTGCCAGCAGTGGGGACAGGGGGAACTATGCTGAGCAGTTC. Its translation: CASSGDRGNYAEQF. The whole CDR3 sequence is CASSGDRGNYAEQFF.

Comments on this clone: The gene symbols are mouse symbols. The read terminates 1 residue ahead of where the CDR3 ends, so the germline J gene completes it. V usage is TRBV1 and J usage is TRBJ2-4; D possibly corresponds to TRBD1 (6 bases). V was cut by 0 bases and J by 4 bases, with 8 bases left in between. The V gene's germline CDR1 is NSQYPW and CDR2 LRSPGD (reference sequence). There are 14 residues in the CDR3. The part of the CDR3 DNA that was read is TGCACCTGCAGTGCAGACAGGGGAGAAAACACCTTGTAC. Amino acid sequence: CTCSADRGENTLY. The full CDR3 reads CTCSADRGENTLYF.

The table lists this clone with a few counts. The gene symbols are mouse symbols. Read coverage stops 1 residue before the CDR3 terminus; the germline J gene supplies the remainder. The chain carries TRBV20 and TRBJ1-1, with TRBD1 identical over 9 bases. CDR1 is GFQATS and CDR2 is STVNSAI in the germline V gene. This CDR3 region has 14 residues. V was clipped by 1 base and J by 1 base; unmatched bases: 1. The CDR3 DNA, read in part, is TGTGGTGCTAGGGCGGGACAGGGAAACACAGAAGTCTTC. It translates to CGARAGQGNTEVF. The full CDR3 sequence reads CGARAGQGNTEVFF.